This T cell receptor beta chain was identified during a study of T cell responses to AZD1222 COVID-19 vaccine (dated by TCRdb to the early 2020s). A note on the overall study: AZD1222 recipients whose second dose came at about 4 weeks and those whose second dose came at about 12 weeks were combined into one group, since spike-specific TCR depth and breadth did not differ between the two schedules. TCR sequencing was performed for roughly 250 trial participants, of whom some 200 were given two doses of AZD1222 and around 25 were given two doses of MenACWY control vaccine. Trial participants were enrolled into age subgroups of 18-55, 56-69 and 70-plus years, which contained about 150, 27 and 61 TCR-sequenced participants, respectively.

V sheds 5 bases and J sheds 0 bases, leaving 11 bases between their ends. The CDR3 runs 14 residues from the cysteine to the phenylalanine. The entry retains the CDR3 DNA only, 42 bases that are in frame from base 1. CDR1 and CDR2 are drawn from the germline V gene: MDHEN, SYDVKM. Overall results and qualifications from the work: No day 14 peak-response samples were available, so repertoires were characterized only after the peak T cell response. The 56-69-year group was small, and its depth increase did not reach significance, likely because of low power. The vaccine-associated CD4 TCRs covered the entire spike protein, and the dominant responses fell in regions 160-218 and 743-854. Participants were mostly white British and included more females than males, and it was suggested by the authors that clonal diversity may have been underestimated. Only a handful of AZD1222 recipients were SARS-CoV-2 seropositive at baseline, limiting conclusions about previously exposed vaccinees. Reportedly, close to half of the unique spike-specific TCRs recognized epitopes lying outside the regions that are mutated in the B.1.351 and B.1.1.7 variants. Spike-specific TCR breadth and depth rose significantly after two AZD1222 doses compared with day 0 and with MenACWY recipients.

Points on this clone: Which antigen it targets is not known. There are no base qualities to consult, and no much larger clone falls within one base.

The CDR3 regions of human TCRbeta chains were analyzed by immunosequencing. Per the authors' processing: TCRs in the repertoires were compared against a reference library of SARS-CoV-2-specific TCRs that had been generated with the MIRA antigen-specificity platform. Breadth was defined as the fraction of unique TCRs that were SARS-CoV-2-associated. Depth was defined as the fraction of total T cells that were SARS-CoV-2-associated. Using the MIRA data, each spike-specific TCR was assigned both to the spike region to which the TCR was reactive and to a CD4 or CD8 class. Log10-transformed breadth and depth values were compared by one-way ANOVA with Sidak's multiple comparisons tests. TCRdb obtained this table from immuneACCESS and retained in-frame rearrangements with V and J assigned. These tables miss some clones; where compared with another copy, unresolved V genes account for less than half of the shortfall, and the remainder is unexplained. V and J calls and clone size are as listed in that table; D and trimming were resolved from the DNA. Within this sample are 85,000 to 120,000 clones, with 84% of them counted one time only. The biggest ten clones account for more than 15% of the sample.

Explained via the paper, the time point label denotes: baseline before first vaccination. The vaccinee samples were drawn from two UK trials, COV001 and COV002, one of which was a single-blind randomized controlled phase 2/3 trial testing AZD1222 (ChAdOx1 nCoV-19) in healthy adults. Trial participant PBMC samples were collected at day 0 and day 28 after the second dose for TCRbeta chain sequencing. Rearrangement joined TRBV28 to TRBJ2-7, with the D gene tentatively TRBD1 or TRBD2, based on 7 matching bases in each. The origin of this receptor is an adult in good health. The specimen comprised peripheral blood, sampled on day 0 of AZD1222 vaccination. Here the CDR3 is given as CASSQGGSSYEQYF. The base sequence is TGTGCCAGCAGTCAGGGGGGGAGCTCCTACGAGCAGTACTTC.